The 21 T cell receptor beta chains below were found in one sample sequenced in a study of Graves' ophthalmopathy and Graves' hyperthyroidism. RNA transcripts were the source from which TCR beta CDR3 regions were amplified. The authors performed first-round RT-PCR with HTBI primers and then a second-round multiplex PCR. TCRdb re-called the multiplex PCR reads with MiXCR, one entry per CDR3 protein. The data show roughly 400,000 distinct CDR3 sequences, around 17% seen once. The specimen sequenced was peripheral blood. These receptors were taken from a woman between 18 and 29 years old with Graves' ophthalmopathy.

The gene calls are TRBV6-1 and TRBJ1-5; a weak D match, TRBD1 (6 bases). Germline V gene data show CDR1 as MNHNS and CDR2 as SASEGT. Trimming left V 6 bases short and J 0 bases short, with 15 bases between. CDR3 size: 16 residues. The CDR3 here is CASSPTGVYSNQPQHF. The CDR3 nucleotides read TGTGCCAGCAGCCCGACAGGAGTTTATAGCAATCAGCCCCAGCATTTT.

There are many counts of this clonotype. The chain uses TRBV7-3 and TRBJ1-1, with D hard to call. Germline CDR1 SGHTA, CDR2 FQGTGA. This CDR3 region has 15 residues. Between the trimmed V and J ends, which lost 2 bases and 4 bases, there was a span of 14 bases. CDR3 loop: CASSLLGVGSTEAFF. The DNA of the CDR3 is TGTGCCAGCAGCTTACTCGGAGTGGGTTCCACTGAAGCTTTCTTT.

This chain uses TRBV18 with TRBJ1-3; a weak D match, TRBD1 (5 bases). V was clipped by 5 bases and J by 4 bases, with 18 bases between them. In germline, CDR1 is KGHSH, CDR2 LQKENI. The CDR3 totals 16 residues. This chain's CDR3 is CASSSFQGLSGNTIYF. In DNA, the CDR3 is TGTGCCAGCTCATCATTCCAGGGACTCTCCGGAAACACCATATATTTT.

In its sample, this clonotype was seen many times. This chain links TRBV30 with TRBJ1-6; the D gene is possibly TRBD1 (5 bases). CDR1 is GTSNPN and CDR2 is SVGIG in the germline V gene (reference sequence). This CDR3 region has 15 residues. V was cut by 4 bases and J by 7 bases, with 17 bases left in between. CDR3 protein: CAWMAGGGLNSPLHF. CDR3 nucleotides: TGTGCCTGGATGGCTGGGGGGGGTTTGAATTCACCCCTCCACTTT. Full variable domain (missing parts from reference TRBV30 and TRBJ1-6): SQTIHQWPATLVQPVGSPLSLECTVEGTSNPNLYWYRQAAGRGLQLLFYSVGIGQISSEVPQNLSASRPQDRQFILSSKKLLLSDSGFYLCAWMAGGGLNSPLHFGNGTRLTVT.

This clonotype was detected many times. The genes are TRBV4-3 and TRBJ1-1; the D gene is possibly TRBD1 (6 bases). This CDR3 region has 15 residues. Germline CDR1 reads LGHNA; CDR2 reads YSLEER. Deletions cut 4 bases from V and 5 bases from J, with 17 bases between. CDR3 loop: CASSRGAGERTEAFF. The CDR3 DNA is TGCGCCAGCAGCCGCGGCGCAGGGGAGAGGACTGAAGCTTTCTTT.

In its sample, this clonotype was seen many times. The V and J genes are TRBV2 and TRBJ1-6, with D possibly matching TRBD1 (6 bases). The CDR3 runs 15 residues. The germline V and J ends were trimmed by 7 bases and 9 bases, with 19 bases remaining between them. Germline V lookup: CDR1 SNHLY, CDR2 FYNNEI. The CDR3 region has the DNA TGTGCCAGCAAGCGAGACACAGGGAATAGTTCACCCCTCCACTTT. Translated, it gives CASKRDTGNSSPLHF.

This clonotype was counted at least ten times. This chain connects TRBV12-3 or TRBV12-4 to TRBJ2-7; no firm D call. V was pared by 4 bases and J by 3 bases, with 7 bases between. This CDR3 is built from 12 residues. The CDR3, as DNA: TGTGCCAGCAGTTGGTCTTTCTACGAGCAGTACTTC. This translates into CASSWSFYEQYF.

V gene TRBV11-2 combines with J gene TRBJ2-7; no reliable D call. Trimming stripped 1 base from V and 3 bases from J, with 7 bases between. This CDR3 comprises 13 residues. Germline CDR1 and CDR2: SGHAT and FQNNGV. The CDR3 DNA is TGTGCCAGCAGCTTAGCGGAAAACTACGAGCAGTACTTC. Translation gives CASSLAENYEQYF.

This clonotype came up many times. The chain couples TRBV6-5 to TRBJ2-7; D is ambiguous. Deletions cut 0 bases from V and 3 bases from J, with 18 bases between. Per germline, CDR1 MNHEY and CDR2 SVGAGI. The CDR3 spans 17 residues. The CDR3 nucleotides read TGTGCCAGCAGTTACTCGGTCCCCCCGCTAGGTAACTACGAGCAGTACTTC. This sequence encodes CASSYSVPPLGNYEQYF.

This clonotype has ten or more counts. J is TRBJ2-7 and V is TRBV6-1, with unresolved D. Per germline, CDR1 MNHNS and CDR2 SASEGT. V was cut by 4 bases and J by 7 bases, with 11 bases left in between. This CDR3 comprises 12 residues. The DNA for the CDR3 is TGTGCCAGCAGTGTTGGGCTTTGGGAGCAGTACTTC. It encodes CASSVGLWEQYF.

Turning to this clonotype: One base away lies a much larger clone, so this may be a sequencing read error. The conserved phenylalanine or tryptophan normally closing the CDR3 is absent here, so this likely arose from a read error. The V gene is TRBV18, the J gene TRBJ2-5, with D perhaps matching TRBD1 or TRBD2 (5 bases each). Germline CDR1 and CDR2: KGHSH and LQKENI. V was clipped by 4 bases and J by 5 bases, with 11 bases between them. The CDR3 sequence is 13 residues long. For the CDR3, the DNA is TGTGCCAGCTCACAGGTGGGGGACGAGACCCAGTACCTC. Its protein is CASSQVGDETQYL.

V is TRBV29-1 and J is TRBJ1-2; the D gene is possibly TRBD1 (5 bases). The CDR3 is made up of 13 amino acids. Between the trimmed V and J ends, which lost 4 bases and 2 bases, there was a span of 11 bases. Germline CDR1 reads SQVTM; CDR2 reads ANQGSEA. The CDR3 DNA sequence: TGCAGCGTTGCGGGACCGACAAACTATGGCTACACCTTC. It translates to CSVAGPTNYGYTF.

This clonotype was observed at least ten times. This chain links TRBV5-1 with TRBJ2-4; D tentatively reads TRBD1 or TRBD2 (6 bases each). Per germline, CDR1 SGHRS and CDR2 YFSETQ. CDR3 length: 14 residues. The V end was cut by 4 bases, the J end by 9 bases, with 17 bases between. The CDR3 DNA follows: TGCGCCAGCAGCAGGGGGTCGGGAGAAGTCATTCAGTACTTC. It translates to CASSRGSGEVIQYF.

This clonotype has ten or more counts. V usage is TRBV9 and J usage is TRBJ2-3; 7 nucleotides align to TRBD2. This CDR3 is 15 amino acids long. V was clipped by 3 bases and J by 0 bases; unmatched bases: 4. The germline V gene encodes CDR1 SGDLS and CDR2 YYNGEE. The CDR3 loop reads CASSDGGGSTDTQYF. CDR3 nucleotides: TGTGCCAGCAGCGACGGCGGGGGTAGCACAGATACGCAGTATTTT.

In its sample, this clonotype was seen many times. The chain carries TRBV28 and TRBJ2-7; maybe TRBD1 (5 bases). Deletions cut 8 bases from V and 3 bases from J, with 20 bases between. Looked up from germline, CDR1 is MDHEN and CDR2 is SYDVKM. This CDR3 is built from 15 residues. The CDR3 nucleotides read TGTGCCAGCTCTGGTCTAGTGGGGCCGCTCTACGAGCAGTACTTC. Amino acid sequence: CASSGLVGPLYEQYF.

This clonotype was observed many times. This chain links TRBV7-9 with TRBJ2-5; 10 bases agree with TRBD1. This CDR3 comprises 16 residues. After removal of 0 bases from V and 5 bases from J, the junction contained 6 bases not matched to a gene. Per the germline V gene, CDR1 is SEHNR and CDR2 is FQNEAQ (reference sequence). CDR3 protein: CASSLARDRGRETQYF. DNA of the CDR3: TGTGCCAGCAGCTTAGCGAGAGACAGGGGGCGGGAGACCCAGTACTTC.

This clonotype occurred many times. The CDR3 bases are TGTGCCATCAGCGCCGGGGGCTTCAACACTGAAGCTTTCTTT. As protein: CAISAGGFNTEAFF. The chain is built from TRBV10-3 and TRBJ1-1; D might be TRBD1 (6 bases). Trimming cost V 6 bases and J 2 bases, with 13 bases left between them. The CDR3 covers 14 residues. CDR1 and CDR2 from the germline V gene are ENHRY and SYGVKD.

This clonotype was seen many times. The chain carries TRBV6-1 and TRBJ1-5; D unclear. This CDR3 comprises 14 residues. CDR1 is MNHNS and CDR2 is SASEGT in the germline V gene. Trimming took off 10 bases at V and 0 bases at J, with 13 bases between the two ends. In nucleotides, the CDR3 is TGTGCCACCCTGGGAAGCTATAGCAATCAGCCCCAGCATTTT. Amino acid sequence: CATLGSYSNQPQHF.

This clonotype came up many times. The V call is TRBV4-3, the J call TRBJ2-7, with D unresolved. Trimming took 1 base from V and 3 from J, leaving 7 bases between them. The CDR3 contains 13 residues. Per germline, CDR1 LGHNA and CDR2 YSLEER. CDR3 amino acids: CASSQVPDYEQYF. As DNA, the CDR3 is TGCGCCAGCAGCCAAGTGCCCGACTACGAGCAGTACTTC.

This clonotype was observed at least ten times. The CDR3 DNA follows: TGTGCCAGCACTGGGAGGGGACTAGCGGGAGTCTGGGCCGGGGAGCTGTTTTTT. This gives the protein CASTGRGLAGVWAGELFF. V gene TRBV6-4 combines with J gene TRBJ2-2, with 14 nucleotides matching TRBD2. This CDR3 is built from 18 residues. Trimming at V came to 7 bases and at J to 6 bases, leaving 13 bases not matched to a gene. CDR1 is MRHNA and CDR2 is SNTAGT in the germline V gene.

V and J are TRBV10-3 and TRBJ1-1; 11 bases line up with TRBD1. J gave up 0 bases and V 10 bases, and 10 bases lay outside the gene matches. This CDR3 contains 16 residues. CDR1 ENHRY and CDR2 SYGVKD come from the germline V gene. CDR3 nucleotide sequence: TGTGCCACCAAAATGGACAGGGGGCTAATGAACACTGAAGCTTTCTTT. It codes for CATKMDRGLMNTEAFF.